Sequencing of this T cell receptor beta chain was carried out in a study of circulating and synovial CD4+ cells in juvenile arthritis. Study results and limitations: Diversity here was lower than in bulk blood CD4 cells. Shared-clonotype fractions with synovium likely underestimate full repertoire overlap.

Clones were sequenced by immunoSEQ multiplex PCR, and TCRdb holds only the in-frame ones, with some missing. The top ten clones hold 0.16% of a sample with 30,000 to 40,000 clones, 90% to 95% of them seen once. About this clone: Its cognate antigen is unknown.

Patients with active juvenile idiopathic arthritis donated these samples. CDR1 and CDR2 (germline): SGDLS, YYNGEE. The junction had 5 bases not matched to a gene; V was cut back by 0 bases and J by 4 bases. The CDR3 runs 15 residues. V usage is TRBV9 and J usage is TRBJ2-3; TRBD2 aligns across 7 bases. This clonotype was obtained from a human donor with juvenile idiopathic arthritis. The source material was CD4+ T cells from blood. The CDR3 nucleotides read TGTGCCAGCAGCGTAGGCGGGGGTCCCCCAGATACGCAGTATTTT. This encodes CASSVGGGPPDTQYF.